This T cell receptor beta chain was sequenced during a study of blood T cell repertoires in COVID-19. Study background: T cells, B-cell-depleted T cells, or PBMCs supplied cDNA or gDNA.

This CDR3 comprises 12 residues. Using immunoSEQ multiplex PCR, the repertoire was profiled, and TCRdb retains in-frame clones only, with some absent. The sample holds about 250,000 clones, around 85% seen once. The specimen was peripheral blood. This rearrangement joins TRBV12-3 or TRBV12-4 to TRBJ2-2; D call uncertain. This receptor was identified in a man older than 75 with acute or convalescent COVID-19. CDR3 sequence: CVSSRNTGELFF. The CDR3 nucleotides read TGTGTAAGCTCCCGGAACACCGGGGAGCTGTTTTTT.